The present T cell receptor beta chain was sequenced within a study of cytomegalovirus exposure and HLA in healthy donors. Study findings and constraints: The Asian-associated ancestry cluster reportedly had fewer N-insertions than the roughly 670-donor mean in a later analysis. High specificity and sensitivity for cytomegalovirus status were reported for the classifier.

V was clipped by 7 bases and J by 1 base; unmatched bases: 1. The germline CDR1 and CDR2 sequences are SGDLS and YYNGEE. This CDR3 is built from 14 residues. On this clone: Antigen: not known.

The primer mix had 60 Vbeta and 13 Jbeta primers. Sequencing was performed with immunoSEQ multiplex PCR; in TCRdb, only in-frame clones are kept and a portion is missing. The table lists approximately 150,000 clones, almost 85% of them singletons. The TCR was taken from a woman in her sixties in good health and CMV-seropositive. The chain joins TRBV9 to TRBJ2-2; 10 bases map to TRBD2. The sequenced sample was PBMCs. For the CDR3, the DNA is TGTGCCAGCCAGCGGGAGGGGAACACCGGGGAGCTGTTTTTT. Amino acid sequence: CASQREGNTGELFF.